Following are 4 T cell receptor beta chains from one sample sequenced in a study of regulatory T cells in long-lasting Graves disease. Construction of TCR beta libraries relied on iRepertoire HTBI primers and on Arm-PCR targeting CDR3 regions. TCRdb ran MiXCR on the multiplex PCR reads and lists one entry per CDR3 protein. The profile covers about 320,000 distinct CDR3 sequences, with 18% appearing a single time and 35% to 45% taken by the ten largest. Described time point: newly diagnosed GD, antithyroid drugs for less than 3 months. Scientists built the TCR library using RNA that was extracted from PBMCs. This specimen was peripheral blood mononuclear cells (PBMCs), taken at new diagnosis, from a patient treated with antithyroid drugs. The receptor set was obtained from a female donor with Graves disease.

Remarks on this clonotype: This may come from a read error, since a much larger clone is one base off. The chain employs TRBV7-6 and TRBJ2-1; D is perhaps TRBD2 (5 bases). This CDR3 region has 14 residues. The germline CDR1 and CDR2 sequences are SGHVS and FNYEAQ. CDR3 residues: CASSLELARNEKFF. For the CDR3, the DNA is TGTGCCAGCAGCTTAGAGCTAGCAAGAAATGAGAAGTTCTTC.

The chain uses TRBV29-1 and TRBJ2-7; the match to TRBD1 covers 9 bases. The V gene's germline CDR1 is SQVTM and CDR2 ANQGSEA. V shed 7 bases, J shed 3 bases, and the junction held 4 bases outside the gene matches. The CDR3 runs to 12 residues. The CDR3 sequence is CSATGQGYEQYF. The CDR3 DNA reads as TGCAGCGCTACGGGACAGGGCTACGAGCAGTACTTC.

A note on this clonotype: Given a much more abundant clone one base away, this may be a read error. The chain combines TRBV3-1 with TRBJ1-2, with D perhaps TRBD1 (5 bases). V was trimmed by 3 bases and J by 1 base, leaving 9 bases between them. The V gene's germline CDR1 is LGHDT and CDR2 YNNKEL (reference sequence). This CDR3 is built from 14 residues. The CDR3 sequence: CASSHFQGNYGYTF. CDR3 bases: TGTGCCAGCAGCCACTTTCAGGGTAACTATGGCTACACCTTC.

Notes on this clonotype: This may stem from a read error, because a much larger clone lies one nucleotide away. The V and J genes are TRBV20-1 and TRBJ2-1; 10 nucleotides match TRBD1. This CDR3 region has 17 residues. The germline V gene encodes CDR1 DFQATT and CDR2 SNEGSKA (reference sequence). CDR3 DNA sequence: TGCAGTGCTAGTACCGGGTGGAGTGACAGGGGGCGAGAGACCCAGCACTTC. Protein sequence: CSASTGWSDRGRETQHF.